This entry lists 8 T cell receptor beta chains sequenced from one sample in a study of cytomegalovirus exposure and HLA in healthy donors. The study ran its PCR with 60 Vbeta and 13 Jbeta primers. Produced via immunoSEQ multiplex PCR; TCRdb's table is partial and in-frame only. The sample lists approximately 100,000 clones; about 80% were seen once. The sequencing input was PBMCs. The receptors stem from a man between 35 and 55 years old in good health and CMV-seronegative.

The chain couples TRBV6-6 to TRBJ2-7; D possibly corresponds to TRBD1 (5 bases). Trimming removed 6 bases at V and 2 bases at J, with 11 bases between. Germline-derived CDR1 and CDR2 are MNHNY and SVGAGI (reference sequence). This CDR3 contains 13 residues. In DNA form, the CDR3 reads TGTGCCAGCAGCAACGACAGAACCTACGAGCAGTACTTC. It translates to CASSNDRTYEQYF.

This rearrangement joins TRBV7-2 to TRBJ2-3; 7 bases agree with TRBD2. The CDR3 covers 15 residues. Germline CDR1 and CDR2: SGHTA and FQGNSA. V was clipped by 0 bases and J by 6 bases; unmatched bases: 6. CDR3 nucleotides: TGTGCCAGCAGCTTAGCGGGGCTGCGGGGGGATACGCAGTATTTT. Translation gives CASSLAGLRGDTQYF.

The gene calls are TRBV7-2 and TRBJ2-1; 8 bases are shared with TRBD1. V lost 0 bases, J lost 3 bases, and 4 bases stayed unmatched. There are 16 residues in the CDR3. Germline CDR1 and CDR2: SGHTA and FQGNSA. CDR3 sequence reads: CASSLAGTGGYNEQFF. The DNA of the CDR3 is TGTGCCAGCAGCTTAGCCGGGACAGGAGGCTACAATGAGCAGTTCTTC. The variable domain in full, with the rest retrieved from reference TRBV7-2 and TRBJ2-1, is GAGVSQSPSNKVTEKGKDVELRCDPISGHTALYWYRQSLGQGLEFLIYFQGNSAPDKSGLPSDRFSAERTGGSVSTLTIQRTQQEDSAVYLCASSLAGTGGYNEQFFGPGTRLTVL.

This sequence joins TRBV6-6 and TRBJ2-3; 11 bases agree with TRBD2. The CDR3 loop spans 15 amino acids. The junction had 5 bases not matched to a gene; V was cut back by 6 bases and J by 3 bases. Germline V CDR1 and CDR2: MNHNY, SVGAGI (reference sequence). The CDR3 sequence is CASSQTSGETDTQYF. DNA of the CDR3: TGTGCCAGCAGCCAGACTAGCGGGGAAACAGATACGCAGTATTTT.

This sequence joins TRBV7-3 and TRBJ1-1; no reliable D call. Trimming pared 5 bases from V and 0 bases from J, leaving 7 bases between. This CDR3 has 13 amino acids. CDR1 and CDR2 from the germline V gene are SGHTA and FQGTGA. The CDR3 protein is CASSPTLNTEAFF. CDR3 in DNA: TGTGCCAGCAGCCCGACTTTGAACACTGAAGCTTTCTTT.

This chain connects TRBV18 to TRBJ2-1, with TRBD1 matching over 9 bases. Per the germline V gene, CDR1 is KGHSH and CDR2 is LQKENI. J lost 1 base, V lost 4 bases, and 8 bases had no gene match. The CDR3 covers 17 residues. The CDR3 region is CASSRRTGEGSYNEQFF. The DNA of the CDR3 is TGTGCCAGCTCACGTAGGACAGGGGAAGGTTCCTACAATGAGCAGTTCTTC. The variable domain in full, with the rest retrieved from reference TRBV18 and TRBJ2-1, is NAGVMQNPRHLVRRRGQEARLRCSPMKGHSHVYWYRQLPEEGLKFMVYLQKENIIDESGMPKERFSAEFPKEGPSILRIQQVVRGDSAAYFCASSRRTGEGSYNEQFFGPGTRLTVL.

The CDR3 coding sequence is TGTGCCAGCAGTACGGGGACAGGGACGGGTGAGCAGTTCTTC. Translation: CASSTGTGTGEQFF. The rearrangement links TRBV6-5 to TRBJ2-1; 9 bases fit TRBD1. Unmatched junction bases numbered 8, after V lost 5 bases and J lost 9 bases. In germline, CDR1 is MNHEY, CDR2 SVGAGI. The CDR3 has 14 amino acids.

This chain links TRBV15 with TRBJ2-2, with D possibly matching TRBD1 (6 bases). V was cut by 6 bases and J by 6 bases, with 14 bases left in between. This CDR3 has 14 residues. Per the germline V gene, CDR1 is LNHNV and CDR2 is YYDKDF (reference sequence). The CDR3 reads CATRPGVGPGELFF. CDR3 coding DNA: TGTGCCACCAGGCCAGGGGTAGGGCCCGGGGAGCTGTTTTTT. The full variable domain, in which reference TRBV15 and TRBJ2-2 provide the parts outside the CDR3, is DAMVIQNPRYQVTQFGKPVTLSCSQTLNHNVMYWYQQKSSQAPKLLFHYYDKDFNNEADTPDNFQSRRPNTSFCFLDIRSPGLGDTAMYLCATRPGVGPGELFFGEGSRLTVL.